This record looks at one T cell receptor (beta chain) sequence and its context. Antigen specificity is unknown. These data come from a study of identical twins. MiXCR, applied by TCRdb to the 5' RACE reads, yields one record per CDR3 protein. The sample has approximately 1.8 million distinct CDR3 sequences; about 32% are singletons. Overall study findings and caveats: Analyses of zero insertions could be partly confounded by invariant MAIT and iNKT cells. Within monozygotic twins, out-of-frame TCR alpha sharing was underestimated by the models.

This CDR3 comprises 17 residues. The V end was cut by 2 bases, the J end by 7 bases, with 24 bases between. Germline CDR1 MGHRA, CDR2 YSYEKL. Every sampled donor was Caucasian and healthy. The chain recombines TRBV4-1 with TRBJ2-7, with a weak D call TRBD2 (6 bases). The sample taken for sequencing was cord blood. The source of this sequence is a newborn girl in good health. The CDR3 DNA sequence: TGCGCCAGCAGCCAACCCGGACTACTCCTTACTAACAATGAGCAGTACTTC. Translation gives CASSQPGLLLTNNEQYF.